The 7 T cell receptor beta chains given below trace back to one sample, sequenced in a study of T cell repertoires in cytomegalovirus infection. MiXCR, applied by TCRdb to the reads, yields one record per CDR3 protein. The repertoire holds about 490,000 distinct CDR3 sequences, with 10% to 12% as singletons. The sequenced material came from PBMCs. The source of these receptors is a human donor in good health (CMV status not recorded). Some clones in this sample may be carry-over from other donors' samples.

V usage is TRBV6-6 and J usage is TRBJ1-6; D is ambiguous. The germline V and J ends were trimmed by 0 bases and 13 bases, with 22 bases remaining between them. The CDR3 length is 17 residues. CDR1 and CDR2 (germline): MNHNY, SVGAGI (reference sequence). Here the CDR3 reads CASSYSILQTRSAPLHF. CDR3 in DNA: TGTGCCAGCAGTTACTCGATCCTCCAGACACGCTCCGCCCCCCTCCACTTT.

At least ten counts were recorded for this clonotype. The rearrangement uses TRBV12-3 or TRBV12-4 and TRBJ2-1, with D possibly matching TRBD2 (6 bases). The CDR3 extends over 13 amino acids. V lost 6 bases to trimming and J lost 6 bases, with 12 bases between them. The CDR3 protein is CASRARSGNEQFF. The CDR3 bases are TGTGCCAGCAGAGCCCGTAGCGGCAATGAGCAGTTCTTC.

The V call is TRBV28, the J call TRBJ1-5; 7 bases align to TRBD1. Trimming took 6 bases from V and 1 from J; bases not matched to a gene: 6. The CDR3 loop spans 15 amino acids. Germline V lookup: CDR1 MDHEN, CDR2 SYDVKM. The chain's CDR3 is CASRVQGLSNQPQHF. As DNA, the CDR3 is TGTGCCAGCAGAGTACAGGGGTTAAGCAATCAGCCCCAGCATTTT.

The CDR3 region is CSVGRDGGRVAKNIQYF. The CDR3 DNA reads TGCAGCGTAGGGCGGGATGGCGGGAGGGTAGCCAAAAACATTCAGTACTTC. The genes are TRBV29-1 and TRBJ2-4, with 9 bases fitting TRBD2. Germline V gene data show CDR1 as SQVTM and CDR2 as ANQGSEA. The V and J ends lost 6 bases and 0 bases, in that order; junction bases with no gene match: 12. The CDR3 is made up of 17 amino acids.

This clonotype appeared many times. This chain links TRBV19 with TRBJ1-2; the D is unclear. CDR1 and CDR2 (germline): LNHDA, SQIVND (reference sequence). CDR3 length: 12 amino acids. Trimming stripped 5 bases from V and 5 bases from J, with 9 bases between. CDR3 amino acids: CASSAPRYGYTF. The CDR3, as DNA: TGTGCCAGTAGTGCTCCCCGGTATGGCTACACCTTC.

Many counts were recorded for this clonotype. The chain employs TRBV12-3 or TRBV12-4 and TRBJ2-6, with D unclear. Trimming took off 8 bases at V and 0 bases at J, with 8 bases between the two ends. The CDR3 contains 14 residues. In DNA, the CDR3 is TGTGCCAGCCATGATAACTCTGGGGCCAACGTCCTGACTTTC. Protein: CASHDNSGANVLTF.

This clonotype appeared many times. The chain joins TRBV6-1 to TRBJ2-7; maybe TRBD2 (6 bases). The germline V and J ends were trimmed by 4 bases and 2 bases, with 6 bases remaining between them. The length of the CDR3 is 12 residues. Germline V lookup: CDR1 MNHNS, CDR2 SASEGT. The CDR3: CASSGGAYEQYF. In nucleotides, the CDR3 is TGTGCCAGCAGTGGGGGGGCCTACGAGCAGTACTTC.